This T cell receptor beta chain was sequenced for a study of control samples from healthy donors and cancer patients. Some clones are missing from TCRdb's copy, which holds only in-frame ones; the method was immunoSEQ multiplex PCR. This table has 30,000 to 40,000 clones, roughly 86% appearing once. The sequencing input was PBMCs. This receptor was taken from a middle-aged woman with lung cancer.

CDR3 loop: CASSYQLGTGQSLHF. CDR3 nucleotide sequence: TGTGCCAGCAGTTACCAGCTTGGGACCGGTCAATCCCTCCACTTT. This chain links TRBV6-2 or TRBV6-3 with TRBJ1-6, with D perhaps matching TRBD1 (5 bases). Between the trimmed V and J ends, which lost 2 bases and 14 bases, there was a span of 19 bases. This CDR3 contains 15 residues. The germline V gene has CDR1 MNHEY and CDR2 SVGEGT.